The 27 T cell receptor beta chains presented below share a single source sample, sequenced in a study of monozygotic twins with inflammatory bowel disease. After re-calling the 5' RACE reads, TCRdb lists one entry per CDR3 protein, DNA absent. This specimen shows about 450,000 distinct CDR3 sequences; the ten leading clones hold 2.4%. The sequencing sample was made of blood. Receptor source: a human donor with ulcerative colitis or Crohn's disease, or a healthy co-twin of an affected twin (not recorded which).

The chain couples TRBV10-3 to TRBJ2-2; TCRdb returns TRBD1, unconfirmable since there is no DNA. Germline-derived CDR1 and CDR2 are ENHRY and SYGVKD. There are 15 residues in the CDR3. This CDR3 reads CAIRQDRENTGELFF.

This chain joins TRBV5-6 and TRBJ2-7; as DNA is missing, the TRBD2 call by TCRdb cannot be tested. Germline values: CDR1 SGHDT, CDR2 YYEEEE. This CDR3 spans 15 amino acids. The chain's CDR3 is CASSLRALKAYEQYF.

The chain is built from TRBV3-1 and TRBJ1-1. The CDR3 length is 15 residues. Germline CDR1 and CDR2: LGHDT and YNNKEL (reference sequence). Here the CDR3 reads CASSQDRGMSTEAFF.

The chain links TRBV2 to TRBJ1-6. This CDR3 region has 16 residues. From germline, CDR1 is SNHLY and CDR2 FYNNEI. The CDR3 loop reads CASRKTESSYNSPLHF.

The chain couples TRBV10-3 to TRBJ2-1; TCRdb's assignment of TRBD1 cannot be checked, as there is no DNA. Germline CDR1 reads ENHRY; CDR2 reads SYGVKD. This CDR3 has 15 residues. CDR3 amino acids: CAIMPGARFGNEQFF.

This sequence joins TRBV20-1 and TRBJ2-7; TCRdb selects TRBD1, and the lack of DNA leaves this call unchecked. Germline V lookup: CDR1 DFQATT, CDR2 SNEGSKA (reference sequence). The CDR3 is made up of 13 amino acids. The CDR3 spells CSARTPITYEQYF.

The chain is built from TRBV6-6 and TRBJ2-1; TCRdb proposes TRBD2, but this gene call is untestable without DNA. The CDR3 contains 12 residues. CDR1 is MNHNY and CDR2 is SVGAGI in the germline V gene (reference sequence). CDR3 protein: CASRGGSTGKVF.

The J gene is TRBJ2-7, the V gene TRBV20-1; as DNA is missing, the TRBD1 call by TCRdb cannot be tested. The CDR3 has 14 residues. Germline CDR1 and CDR2: DFQATT and SNEGSKA (reference sequence). The CDR3 is CSARDGTVGYEQYF.

The rearrangement uses TRBV5-1 and TRBJ2-7; lacking DNA, the TRBD1 call made by TCRdb goes unchecked. CDR3 length equals 15 residues. Per the germline V gene, CDR1 is SGHRS and CDR2 is YFSETQ. The CDR3 protein is CASSPGWDIVYEQYF. Drawing the rest from reference TRBV5-1 and TRBJ2-7, the complete variable domain is KAGVTQTPRYLIKTRGQQVTLSCSPISGHRSVSWYQQTPGQGLQFLFEYFSETQRNKGNFPGRFSGRQFSNSRSEMNVSTLELGDSALYLCASSPGWDIVYEQYFGPGTRLTVT.

CDR3 loop: CASKQGGVETQYF. The chain uses TRBV12-3 or TRBV12-4 and TRBJ2-5; TCRdb selects TRBD2, and the lack of DNA leaves this call unchecked. CDR3 length: 13 residues.

This chain links TRBV10-3 with TRBJ1-1; there is no DNA to check the TCRdb D call of TRBD1. The CDR3 is made up of 15 amino acids. CDR1 ENHRY and CDR2 SYGVKD come from the germline V gene. This chain's CDR3 is CAISESRDSHTEAFF.

The gene calls are TRBV3-1 and TRBJ1-4; TCRdb's D call of TRBD1 is untestable without DNA. Germline V gene sequence: CDR1 LGHDT, CDR2 YNNKEL (reference sequence). The CDR3 has 15 residues. CDR3 protein: CASSYREAANEKLFF.

The gene calls are TRBV20-1 and TRBJ2-1; TCRdb's D gene call, TRBD2, goes unchecked for lack of DNA. Germline assignment: CDR1 DFQATT and CDR2 SNEGSKA (reference sequence). The CDR3 consists of 20 residues. The CDR3 here is CSARRGGLAGNHNRWNEQFF.

The rearrangement uses TRBV12-3 or TRBV12-4 and TRBJ1-2; as DNA is missing, the TRBD1 call by TCRdb cannot be tested. This CDR3 region has 12 residues. The CDR3 is CASALGATGPTF.

The V call is TRBV6-5, the J call TRBJ2-7; TCRdb's D call, TRBD1, is unchecked because there is no DNA. CDR1 is MNHEY and CDR2 is SVGAGI in the germline V gene. This CDR3 comprises 12 residues. CDR3 residues: CAAGTGDHEQYF.

The gene calls are TRBV12-3 or TRBV12-4 and TRBJ1-1; TCRdb lists TRBD1, though no DNA is available to test this call. This CDR3 spans 13 amino acids. CDR3 loop: CASSRQGPTEAFF.

The rearrangement uses TRBV7-9 and TRBJ1-2. CDR1 SEHNR and CDR2 FQNEAQ come from the germline V gene (reference sequence). CDR3 size: 17 residues. The CDR3 reads CASSLVDIGPRDYGYTF.

The chain is built from TRBV27 and TRBJ2-7; TCRdb returns TRBD1, unconfirmable since there is no DNA. In germline, CDR1 is MNHEY, CDR2 SMNVEV (reference sequence). The CDR3 covers 15 residues. The CDR3 here is CASSLKQGRQIEQYF.

V gene TRBV20-1 combines with J gene TRBJ2-1; as DNA is missing, the TRBD1 call by TCRdb cannot be tested. This CDR3 has 15 amino acids. Germline V CDR1 and CDR2: DFQATT, SNEGSKA (reference sequence). Here the CDR3 reads CSARDRDRGVYEQFF.

The genes are TRBV5-1 and TRBJ1-2; the D call of TRBD1 rests on TCRdb alone, since no DNA is present to check it. Looked up from germline, CDR1 is SGHRS and CDR2 is YFSETQ. This CDR3 comprises 12 residues. CDR3: CASRDPGYGYTF.

This chain uses TRBV29-1 with TRBJ1-6; the D call from TCRdb, TRBD1, cannot be confirmed without DNA. Germline V gene lookup returns CDR1 SQVTM and CDR2 ANQGSEA. The length of the CDR3 is 12 residues. Here the CDR3 reads CRSEGGLSPLHF.

The chain joins TRBV6-1 to TRBJ1-2; the D call of TRBD1 rests on TCRdb alone, since no DNA is present to check it. The CDR3 is 16 amino acids. The germline CDR1 and CDR2 sequences are MNHNS and SASEGT. CDR3 protein: CASSRSRVGQSYGYTF.

The chain couples TRBV21-1 to TRBJ2-7. TRBV21-1 is a pseudogene locus. There are 15 residues in the CDR3. The CDR3 sequence: CASSKKGRMIYEQYF.

J is TRBJ2-7 and V is TRBV4-2; TCRdb lists TRBD2, though no DNA is available to test this call. There are 15 residues in the CDR3. Germline V gene lookup returns CDR1 LGHNA and CDR2 YNFKEQ. Here the CDR3 reads CASSQESGGSYEQYF.

The V and J genes are TRBV11-1 and TRBJ1-2; the TRBD1 assignment by TCRdb is unverifiable without DNA. In germline, CDR1 is SGHAT, CDR2 FQDESV (reference sequence). The CDR3 loop spans 15 amino acids. CDR3 sequence: CASSPKSRESVGYTF. Complete variable domain (other parts from reference TRBV11-1 and TRBJ1-2): EAEVAQSPRYKITEKSQAVAFWCDPISGHATLYWYRQILGQGPELLVQFQDESVVDDSQLPKDRFSAERLKGVDSTLKIQPAELGDSAMYLCASSPKSRESVGYTFGSGTRLTVV.

The V and J genes are TRBV30 and TRBJ2-7; TCRdb's D call, TRBD1, is unchecked because there is no DNA. Per germline, CDR1 GTSNPN and CDR2 SVGIG (reference sequence). The CDR3 sequence is 13 residues long. This chain's CDR3 is CAWSWAGAYEQYF. The complete variable domain, with remaining parts taken from reference TRBV30 and TRBJ2-7, reads SQTIHQWPATLVQPVGSPLSLECTVEGTSNPNLYWYRQAAGRGLQLLFYSVGIGQISSEVPQNLSASRPQDRQFILSSKKLLLSDSGFYLCAWSWAGAYEQYFGPGTRLTVT.

V and J are TRBV5-1 and TRBJ1-5. The CDR3 is 17 residues long. CDR1 and CDR2 from the germline V gene are SGHRS and YFSETQ. CDR3 sequence reads: CASSLAPPTGGNQPQHF.